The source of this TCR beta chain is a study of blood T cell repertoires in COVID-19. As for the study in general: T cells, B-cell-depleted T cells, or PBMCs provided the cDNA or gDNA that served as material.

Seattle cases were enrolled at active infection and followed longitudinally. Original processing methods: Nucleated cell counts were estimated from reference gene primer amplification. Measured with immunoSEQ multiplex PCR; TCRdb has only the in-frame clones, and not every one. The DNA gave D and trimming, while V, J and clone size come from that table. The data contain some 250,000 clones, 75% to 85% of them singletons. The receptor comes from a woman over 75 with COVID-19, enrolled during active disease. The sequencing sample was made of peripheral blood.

The CDR3 sequence: CASSLDPGSSQPQHF. The CDR3 nucleotides read TGCGCCAGCAGCTTGGATCCGGGATCGAGTCAGCCCCAGCATTTT. The chain links TRBV5-1 to TRBJ1-5; D unresolved. Germline assignment: CDR1 SGHRS and CDR2 YFSETQ. The CDR3 totals 15 residues. V gave up 0 bases and J gave up 6 bases, with 13 bases separating them.